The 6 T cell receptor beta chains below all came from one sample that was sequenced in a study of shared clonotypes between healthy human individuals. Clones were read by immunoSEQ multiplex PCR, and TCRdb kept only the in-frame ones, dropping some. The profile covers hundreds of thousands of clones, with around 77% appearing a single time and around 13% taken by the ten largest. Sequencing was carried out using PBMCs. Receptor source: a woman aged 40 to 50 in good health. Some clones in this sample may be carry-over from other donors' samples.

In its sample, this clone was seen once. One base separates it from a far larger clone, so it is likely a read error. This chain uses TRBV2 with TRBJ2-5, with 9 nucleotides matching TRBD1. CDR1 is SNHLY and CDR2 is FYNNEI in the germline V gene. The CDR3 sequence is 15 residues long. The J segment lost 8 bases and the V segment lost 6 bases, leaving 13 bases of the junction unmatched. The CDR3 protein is CASSAMGTGIDTQYF. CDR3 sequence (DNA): TGTGCCAGCAGCGCTATGGGGACAGGGATAGATACCCAGTACTTC.

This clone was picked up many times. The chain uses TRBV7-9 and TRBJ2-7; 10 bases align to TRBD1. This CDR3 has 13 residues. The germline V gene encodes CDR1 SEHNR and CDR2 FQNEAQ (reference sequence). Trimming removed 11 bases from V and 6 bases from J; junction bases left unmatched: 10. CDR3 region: CAGGRDRGREQYF. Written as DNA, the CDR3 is TGTGCCGGGGGCCGGGACAGGGGCCGCGAGCAGTACTTC.

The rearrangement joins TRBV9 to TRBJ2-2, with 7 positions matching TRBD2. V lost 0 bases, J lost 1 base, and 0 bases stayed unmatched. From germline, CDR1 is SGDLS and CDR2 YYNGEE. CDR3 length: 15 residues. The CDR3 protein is CASSVGGGNTGELFF. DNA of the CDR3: TGTGCCAGCAGCGTAGGCGGGGGGAACACCGGGGAGCTGTTTTTT.

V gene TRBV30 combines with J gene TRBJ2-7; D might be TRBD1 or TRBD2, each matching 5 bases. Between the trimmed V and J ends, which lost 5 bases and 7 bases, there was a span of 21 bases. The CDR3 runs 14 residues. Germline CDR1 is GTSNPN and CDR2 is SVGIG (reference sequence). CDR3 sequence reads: CAWPLRGPFWEQYF. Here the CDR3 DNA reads TGTGCCTGGCCTCTTCGGGGCCCCTTCTGGGAGCAGTACTTC. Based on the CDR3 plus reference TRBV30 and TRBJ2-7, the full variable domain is SQTIHQWPATLVQPVGSPLSLECTVEGTSNPNLYWYRQAAGRGLQLLFYSVGIGQISSEVPQNLSASRPQDRQFILSSKKLLLSDSGFYLCAWPLRGPFWEQYFGPGTRLTVT.

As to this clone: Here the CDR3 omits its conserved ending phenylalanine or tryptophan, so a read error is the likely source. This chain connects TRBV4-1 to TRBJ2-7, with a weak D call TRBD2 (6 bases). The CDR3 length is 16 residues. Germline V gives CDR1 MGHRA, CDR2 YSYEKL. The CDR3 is CASSPGLSGLRAEQYS. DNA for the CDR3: TGTGCCAGCAGCCCGGGATTATCGGGACTCCGGGCCGAGCAGTACTCC.

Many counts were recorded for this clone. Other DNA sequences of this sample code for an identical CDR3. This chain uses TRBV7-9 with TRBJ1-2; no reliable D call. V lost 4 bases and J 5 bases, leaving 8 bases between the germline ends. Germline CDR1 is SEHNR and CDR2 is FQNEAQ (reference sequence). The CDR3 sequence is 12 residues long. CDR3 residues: CASSSAYYGYTF. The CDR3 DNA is TGTGCCAGCAGCTCAGCGTATTATGGCTACACCTTC.